One and the same sample provided the 27 T cell receptor beta chains below, sequenced in a study of cytomegalovirus exposure and HLA in healthy donors. PCR used 60 Vbeta primers and 13 Jbeta primers. The table came from immunoSEQ multiplex PCR; TCRdb's copy has only in-frame clones and leaves some out. The table for this sample gives about 150,000 clones. Sequencing used PBMCs. These receptors all come from a woman aged 50 to 60 in good health and CMV-seronegative.

The rearrangement uses TRBV5-1 and TRBJ2-5, with D possibly matching TRBD1 (6 bases). The CDR3 spans 15 residues. CDR1 is SGHRS and CDR2 is YFSETQ in the germline V gene. Trimming took off 0 bases at V and 5 bases at J, with 14 bases between the two ends. This CDR3 reads CASSLEGTGRETQYF. Written as DNA, the CDR3 is TGCGCCAGCAGCTTGGAGGGTACAGGGCGGGAGACCCAGTACTTC.

The J gene is TRBJ2-7, the V gene TRBV7-9, with D unclear. Germline V gives CDR1 SEHNR, CDR2 FQNEAQ (reference sequence). The CDR3 has 13 amino acids. Deletions cut 6 bases from V and 2 bases from J, with 11 bases between. CDR3 region: CASSNQLTYEQYF. The CDR3 DNA sequence: TGTGCCAGCAGTAACCAACTAACCTACGAGCAGTACTTC.

This chain uses TRBV28 with TRBJ1-3; 8 bases match TRBD1. Germline V gene data show CDR1 as MDHEN and CDR2 as SYDVKM. CDR3 length equals 16 residues. J lost 2 bases, V lost 5 bases, and 8 bases had no gene match. The CDR3 sequence: CASSPSQGAAGNTIYF. The DNA for the CDR3 is TGTGCCAGCAGTCCCTCTCAGGGGGCGGCTGGAAACACCATATATTTT.

The CDR3 nucleotides are TGTGCCAGCAGCCCCACGGGGGGAAGGGGTCGGAATGAGCAGTTCTTC. Amino acids: CASSPTGGRGRNEQFF. The V and J genes are TRBV7-9 and TRBJ2-1; the match to TRBD2 covers 7 bases. Germline V gene data show CDR1 as SEHNR and CDR2 as FQNEAQ (reference sequence). The V gene end was trimmed by 5 bases and the J gene end by 7 bases; junction bases not matched to a gene: 14. The CDR3 is 16 residues long.

The rearrangement uses TRBV30 and TRBJ2-7, with TRBD1 as a possible D gene (5 bases). CDR3 length equals 12 residues. Germline CDR1 GTSNPN, CDR2 SVGIG (reference sequence). Trimming stripped 7 bases from V and 0 bases from J, with 10 bases between. The CDR3 loop reads CASQVISYEQYF. The CDR3 DNA reads as TGTGCCTCACAGGTGATCTCCTACGAGCAGTACTTC.

The chain uses TRBV5-6 and TRBJ2-5; D is undetermined. The germline gives CDR1 SGHDT, CDR2 YYEEEE. The CDR3 covers 15 residues. The V end lost 0 bases, the J end lost 5 bases, and 14 bases lay between the germline ends. The DNA of the CDR3 is TGTGCCAGCAGCTTGGGGCTCCTTGGTACCGAGACCCAGTACTTC. Translation gives CASSLGLLGTETQYF.

The J gene is TRBJ2-1, the V gene TRBV13, with TRBD2 matching 10 bases. The CDR3 has 17 residues. V was pared by 5 bases and J by 3 bases, with 10 bases of the junction left unmatched. Germline-derived CDR1 and CDR2 are PRHDT and FYEKMQ (reference sequence). CDR3 sequence (DNA): TGTGCCAGCAGCAAAAGGAGCGGGGGGGGTAGCTACAATGAGCAGTTCTTC. It translates to CASSKRSGGGSYNEQFF.

CDR3 in amino acids: CASSSSGLGSYEQYF. For the CDR3, the DNA is TGTGCCAGCAGTTCCTCGGGACTAGGAAGTTACGAGCAGTACTTC. The V call is TRBV27, the J call TRBJ2-7; TRBD2 aligns across 8 bases. Germline V gene sequence: CDR1 MNHEY, CDR2 SMNVEV (reference sequence). With 4 bases clipped from V and 4 bases from J, the junction kept 9 bases outside the gene matches. This CDR3 contains 15 residues.

The J gene is TRBJ1-1, the V gene TRBV9; D ambiguous. The V end was cut by 4 bases, the J end by 0 bases, with 13 bases between. There are 15 residues in the CDR3. CDR1 and CDR2 (germline): SGDLS, YYNGEE. CDR3 amino acids: CASSPRSGMNTEAFF. In DNA, the CDR3 is TGTGCCAGCAGCCCCCGGAGTGGAATGAACACTGAAGCTTTCTTT.

The gene calls are TRBV6-6 and TRBJ2-2, with TRBD1 matching 11 bases. CDR3 length: 16 amino acids. V shed 6 bases, J shed 6 bases, and the junction held 9 bases outside the gene matches. Germline V gene sequence: CDR1 MNHNY, CDR2 SVGAGI (reference sequence). In nucleotides, the CDR3 is TGTGCCAGCAGGTCTCCGGGACAGGGGGGGGCCGGGGAGCTGTTTTTT. Translated, it gives CASRSPGQGGAGELFF.

CDR3 DNA sequence: TGTGCCAGCAGTGAAAATGGGCTGGACTATGGCTACACCTTC. The encoded protein is CASSENGLDYGYTF. The chain is built from TRBV6-1 and TRBJ1-2, with unresolved D. V was trimmed by 2 bases and J by 3 bases, leaving 10 bases between them. This CDR3 region has 14 residues. Germline lookup yields CDR1 MNHNS and CDR2 SASEGT.

V usage is TRBV7-9 and J usage is TRBJ1-2; no clear D. The V gene lost 2 bases and the J gene lost 6 bases, with 10 bases spanning the gap. The CDR3 totals 13 residues. The germline V gene encodes CDR1 SEHNR and CDR2 FQNEAQ (reference sequence). The CDR3 DNA reads as TGTGCCAGCAGCTTAAGTGGGAGAGATGGCTACACCTTC. It encodes CASSLSGRDGYTF.

The gene calls are TRBV7-7 and TRBJ2-1, with 11 bases fitting TRBD2. The CDR3 is made up of 15 amino acids. Germline V gene data show CDR1 as SSHAT and CDR2 as FNYEAQ (reference sequence). J was trimmed by 8 bases and V by 2 bases; bases with no gene match: 5. The CDR3: CASSLTSGSSDEQFF. The DNA for the CDR3 is TGTGCCAGCAGCTTAACTAGCGGGAGCTCGGATGAGCAGTTCTTC.

The chain uses TRBV4-2 and TRBJ2-3; D may be TRBD1 (5 bases). V was trimmed by 1 base and J by 4 bases, leaving 9 bases between them. This CDR3 has 14 residues. Per the germline V gene, CDR1 is LGHNA and CDR2 is YNFKEQ. The CDR3 protein is CASSQGTFPDTQYF. For the CDR3, the DNA is TGTGCCAGCAGCCAAGGGACATTCCCAGATACGCAGTATTTT.

The chain uses TRBV6-5 and TRBJ2-1; no reliable D call. Trimming left V 5 bases short and J 13 bases short, with 12 bases between. This CDR3 is built from 11 residues. The germline V gene has CDR1 MNHEY and CDR2 SVGAGI. The CDR3 region has the DNA TGTGCCAGCAGTGAACCGGTTTCCCAGTTCTTC. Encoded protein: CASSEPVSQFF.

The chain has TRBV10-2 and TRBJ2-6, with D perhaps TRBD2 (5 bases). Trimming stripped 0 bases from V and 0 bases from J, with 12 bases between. The CDR3 contains 18 residues. CDR1 is WSHSY, CDR2 SAAADI, per germline. The CDR3 spells CASSESLGGLSGANVLTF. For the CDR3, the DNA is TGCGCCAGCAGTGAGTCGCTCGGAGGCCTCTCTGGGGCCAACGTCCTGACTTTC.

This chain joins TRBV7-9 and TRBJ2-1, with a tentative D call TRBD2 (6 bases). Looked up from germline, CDR1 is SEHNR and CDR2 is FQNEAQ (reference sequence). Trimming took 5 bases from V and 0 from J, leaving 11 bases between them. The CDR3 is 15 amino acids. CDR3: CASSPRRGSYNEQFF. For the CDR3, the DNA is TGTGCCAGCAGCCCAAGGAGGGGCTCCTACAATGAGCAGTTCTTC.

The chain combines TRBV7-2 with TRBJ1-1, with D hard to call. CDR3 length equals 15 residues. The V gene lost 4 bases and the J gene lost 1 base, with 13 bases spanning the gap. CDR1 is SGHTA, CDR2 FQGNSA, per germline. The CDR3 here is CASSYLGRGNTEAFF. The CDR3 nucleotides read TGTGCCAGCAGCTACCTTGGACGGGGGAACACTGAAGCTTTCTTT.

V is TRBV4-1 and J is TRBJ1-6; weak D call: TRBD1 (5 bases). With 1 base removed from V and 8 bases from J, the gap between germline ends came to 6 bases. CDR1 MGHRA and CDR2 YSYEKL come from the germline V gene. The CDR3 totals 13 residues. This chain's CDR3 is CASSQVGDSPLHF. Here the CDR3 DNA reads TGCGCCAGCAGCCAAGTAGGGGATTCACCCCTCCACTTT.

The V gene is TRBV5-8, the J gene TRBJ2-1, with a tentative D call TRBD1 (6 bases). V dropped 4 bases and J dropped 2 bases, with 13 bases sitting between them. The germline gives CDR1 SGHTS, CDR2 YDEGEE. The CDR3 runs to 15 residues. This chain's CDR3 is CASSRGQLAYNEQFF. The CDR3 DNA reads as TGTGCCAGCAGCCGTGGACAGTTGGCCTACAATGAGCAGTTCTTC.

The J gene is TRBJ2-7, the V gene TRBV9; 9 bases match TRBD1. Looked up from germline, CDR1 is SGDLS and CDR2 is YYNGEE. The length of the CDR3 is 13 residues. The J segment lost 5 bases and the V segment lost 1 base, leaving 1 base of the junction unmatched. The CDR3 nucleotides read TGTGCCAGCAGCGTAACAGGGGGCGACGAGCAGTACTTC. As protein: CASSVTGGDEQYF.

The genes are TRBV7-6 and TRBJ1-3; 7 bases align to TRBD1. Losses at the gene ends were 2 bases for V and 0 bases for J; bases not matched to a gene: 7. This CDR3 is 17 amino acids long. Germline values: CDR1 SGHVS, CDR2 FNYEAQ. CDR3 in DNA: TGTGCCAGCAGCTTATCGCAGGGACAGAGCTCTGGAAACACCATATATTTT. Translating it yields CASSLSQGQSSGNTIYF.

The rearrangement uses TRBV27 and TRBJ2-7, with 12 bases fitting TRBD2. This CDR3 contains 16 residues. The V and J ends lost 7 bases and 0 bases, in that order; junction bases with no gene match: 7. Germline lookup yields CDR1 MNHEY and CDR2 SMNVEV (reference sequence). The CDR3 loop reads CASTSGRAGSSYEQYF. DNA for the CDR3: TGTGCCAGCACTAGCGGGAGGGCCGGGAGCTCCTACGAGCAGTACTTC.

The chain is built from TRBV28 and TRBJ1-2, with a tentative D call TRBD1 (5 bases). CDR3 length equals 14 residues. V was pared by 4 bases and J by 5 bases, with 14 bases between. Germline CDR1 is MDHEN and CDR2 is SYDVKM. DNA of the CDR3: TGTGCCAGCAGTTCACCAGGGTGGTCGTATGGCTACACCTTC. Protein product: CASSSPGWSYGYTF.

The V gene is TRBV18, the J gene TRBJ2-7; 9 bases map to TRBD1. Germline trimming cut 2 bases from V and 3 bases from J; bases unmatched to any gene: 2. The CDR3 covers 14 residues. The germline V gene encodes CDR1 KGHSH and CDR2 LQKENI. The CDR3 DNA is TGTGCCAGCTCACCAGGGACAGGGAACTACGAGCAGTACTTC. This codes for CASSPGTGNYEQYF. The full variable domain, its missing parts supplied by reference TRBV18 and TRBJ2-7, is NAGVMQNPRHLVRRRGQEARLRCSPMKGHSHVYWYRQLPEEGLKFMVYLQKENIIDESGMPKERFSAEFPKEGPSILRIQQVVRGDSAAYFCASSPGTGNYEQYFGPGTRLTVT.

The chain carries TRBV19 and TRBJ1-4; 7 bases line up with TRBD1. The CDR3 has 17 residues. Germline-derived CDR1 and CDR2 are LNHDA and SQIVND (reference sequence). J lost 6 bases, V lost 2 bases, and 12 bases had no gene match. The CDR3 sequence: CASSIRTGPFPDEKLFF. The CDR3 nucleotides are TGTGCCAGTAGTATAAGGACAGGCCCCTTCCCGGATGAAAAACTGTTTTTT.

V is TRBV19 and J is TRBJ2-7, with a tentative D call TRBD2 (6 bases). V shed 5 bases and J shed 7 bases, with 9 bases lying between them. Germline V gene sequence: CDR1 LNHDA, CDR2 SQIVND (reference sequence). This CDR3 region has 11 residues. Here the CDR3 DNA reads TGTGCCAGTAGTCCGGGGGAAGAGCAGTACTTC. It yields the protein CASSPGEEQYF.